The T cell receptor (beta chain) described here comes from a study of response to subunit inactivated influenza vaccine. Each CDR3 protein is one row after TCRdb ran MiXCR on the RT-PCR reads. The top ten clones hold less than 15% of a sample with approximately 500,000 distinct CDR3 sequences, 10% to 15% of them seen once. V shed 7 bases and J shed 8 bases, with 15 bases lying between them. The CDR3 spans 12 residues. From germline, CDR1 is SQVTM and CDR2 ANQGSEA. Comment on this clonotype: Its antigen is unknown.

General observations from the study: Each seasonal flu vaccination may recruit only limited new T cells, authors suggested.

The TCR was taken from a man aged 50-59 years who received an inactivated influenza vaccine. Sequences were derived from PBMCs from blood, sampled 40 to 50 days after vaccination. The J gene is TRBJ2-1, the V gene TRBV29-1; D may match TRBD1 or TRBD2 (5 bases each). CDR3 in DNA: TGCAGCGGCACGGACCGGGGCTATGAGCAGTTCTTC. Encoded protein: CSGTDRGYEQFF.